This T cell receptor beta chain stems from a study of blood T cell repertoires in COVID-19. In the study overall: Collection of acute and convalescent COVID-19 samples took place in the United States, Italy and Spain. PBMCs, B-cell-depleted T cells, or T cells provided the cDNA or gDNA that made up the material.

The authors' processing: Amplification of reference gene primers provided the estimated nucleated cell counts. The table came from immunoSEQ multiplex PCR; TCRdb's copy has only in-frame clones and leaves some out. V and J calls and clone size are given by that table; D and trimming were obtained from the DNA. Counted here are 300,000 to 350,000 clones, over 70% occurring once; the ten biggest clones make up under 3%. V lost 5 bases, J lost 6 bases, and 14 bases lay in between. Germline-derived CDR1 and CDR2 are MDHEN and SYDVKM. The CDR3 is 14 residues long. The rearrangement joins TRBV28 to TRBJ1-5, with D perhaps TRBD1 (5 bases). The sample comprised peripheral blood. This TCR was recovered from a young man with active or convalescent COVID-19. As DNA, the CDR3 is TGTGCCAGCAGTCCTCCAGGGAAAATTCAGCCCCAGCATTTT. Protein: CASSPPGKIQPQHF.